One and the same sample provided the 12 T cell receptor beta chains below, sequenced in a study of PD-1 blockade in classical Hodgkin lymphoma. The time point is: cycle 4 day 1 (C4D1), after less than seven weeks of nivolumab. Each patient relapsed following autologous stem cell transplantation, and prior brentuximab vedotin exposure differed. Starting with thawed PBMCs, CD4+ T cells were purified by magnetic negative selection. The protocol was immunoSEQ multiplex PCR, while the TCRdb copy is restricted to in-frame clones and leaves out a portion. Among roughly 30,000 clones listed, about 80% were seen once. This material consisted of CD4+ T cells from blood, taken before the fourth cycle of nivolumab. The receptors were gathered from a human donor with classical Hodgkin lymphoma.

Comment on this clone: Other DNA sequences from this sample encode an identical CDR3 as well. The chain combines TRBV14 with TRBJ2-7; TRBD1 aligns across 9 bases. V trimming: 4 bases; J trimming: 3 bases; junction bases outside the gene matches: 10. There are 16 residues in the CDR3. Germline values: CDR1 SGHDN, CDR2 FVKESK. CDR3 amino acids: CASSLEGQGKRYEQYF. Written as DNA, the CDR3 is TGTGCCAGCAGCCTCGAAGGACAGGGGAAGCGCTACGAGCAGTACTTC. Full variable domain (outside the CDR3, taken from reference TRBV14 and TRBJ2-7): EAGVTQFPSHSVIEKGQTVTLRCDPISGHDNLYWYRRVMGKEIKFLLHFVKESKQDESGMPNNRFLAERTGGTYSTLKVQPAELEDSGVYFCASSLEGQGKRYEQYFGPGTRLTVT.

The sample holds a few counts of this clone. This sequence joins TRBV30 and TRBJ2-1, with 10 bases that match TRBD1. Per germline, CDR1 GTSNPN and CDR2 SVGIG (reference sequence). CDR3 length equals 15 residues. J gave up 6 bases and V 4 bases, and 9 bases lay outside the gene matches. Written as DNA, the CDR3 is TGTGCCTGGAAAGGGGACAGGGGCTTAATCAATGAGCAGTTCTTC. Its protein is CAWKGDRGLINEQFF.

V and J are TRBV11-2 and TRBJ2-5; D is ambiguous. CDR3 length equals 14 residues. V was cut by 1 base and J by 1 base, with 7 bases left in between. Germline V lookup: CDR1 SGHAT, CDR2 FQNNGV. The CDR3 sequence is CASSLGGGQETQYF. CDR3 DNA sequence: TGTGCCAGCAGCTTAGGCGGCGGCCAAGAGACCCAGTACTTC.

This chain connects TRBV27 to TRBJ1-4; no firm D call. The germline V gene encodes CDR1 MNHEY and CDR2 SMNVEV (reference sequence). The ends were cut back, 3 bases at V and 5 bases at J, with 7 bases in the middle. The CDR3 sequence is 13 residues long. DNA of the CDR3: TGTGCCAGCAGTTTGACGGGGAATGAAAAACTGTTTTTT. As protein: CASSLTGNEKLFF.

The chain recombines TRBV30 with TRBJ1-1, with D possibly matching TRBD1 (5 bases). The CDR3 runs 14 residues. V gave up 1 base and J gave up 10 bases, with 19 bases separating them. Germline CDR1 is GTSNPN and CDR2 is SVGIG (reference sequence). DNA for the CDR3: TGTGCCTGGAGTGACCCAGAAGTCAGGGCTCTAGCTTTCTTT. Protein: CAWSDPEVRALAFF.

The chain uses TRBV9 and TRBJ1-6, with TRBD1 as a possible D gene (5 bases). The V gene lost 3 bases and the J gene lost 7 bases, with 14 bases spanning the gap. CDR1 and CDR2 from the germline V gene are SGDLS and YYNGEE. The CDR3 has 15 amino acids. This chain's CDR3 is CASSGTQSSNSPLHF. The CDR3 DNA reads as TGTGCCAGCAGCGGGACACAGAGTTCCAATTCACCCCTCCACTTT.

This clone was picked up a small number of times. The V gene is TRBV5-1, the J gene TRBJ1-3; TRBD1 matches 8 bases. The germline V gene encodes CDR1 SGHRS and CDR2 YFSETQ. CDR3 length equals 15 residues. V dropped 0 bases and J dropped 4; count of bases not matched to a gene: 3. This CDR3 is CASSLGTGNGNTIYF. CDR3 nucleotides: TGCGCCAGCAGCTTGGGGACAGGGAACGGAAACACCATATATTTT.

The J gene is TRBJ1-3, the V gene TRBV30, with D maybe TRBD1 (5 bases). Germline V lookup: CDR1 GTSNPN, CDR2 SVGIG (reference sequence). Trimming removed 5 bases at V and 1 base at J, with 6 bases between. CDR3 length: 12 amino acids. The CDR3 nucleotides are TGTGCCTGGGGGACGTCTGGAAACACCATATATTTT. Protein sequence: CAWGTSGNTIYF.

This rearrangement joins TRBV5-1 to TRBJ1-1, with D perhaps matching TRBD1 (5 bases). CDR3 length equals 14 residues. The germline V gene encodes CDR1 SGHRS and CDR2 YFSETQ. Trimming removed 3 bases at V and 4 bases at J, with 13 bases between. Here the CDR3 reads CASSWDGSATEAFF. CDR3 in DNA: TGCGCCAGCAGCTGGGACGGGAGCGCCACTGAAGCTTTCTTT.

The CDR3 DNA reads TGTGCCAGCTCACCCTCCAGCCTCAACACCGGGGAGCTGTTTTTT. Translated, it gives CASSPSSLNTGELFF. The chain couples TRBV18 to TRBJ2-2; the D is unclear. The CDR3 has 15 residues. V lost 3 bases and J lost 2, with 10 bases in between. Looked up from germline, CDR1 is KGHSH and CDR2 is LQKENI.

This chain connects TRBV28 to TRBJ1-2, with D maybe TRBD1 (6 bases). The CDR3 is 14 amino acids. V dropped 6 bases and J dropped 0 bases, with 11 bases sitting between them. Germline CDR1 is MDHEN and CDR2 is SYDVKM. The CDR3 DNA follows: TGTGCCAGCAGCCCCGGGGGGCCTAACTATGGCTACACCTTC. This encodes CASSPGGPNYGYTF.

V gene TRBV6-5 combines with J gene TRBJ1-4; a possible D gene is TRBD1 (5 bases). Germline CDR1 reads MNHEY; CDR2 reads SVGAGI. The CDR3 has 12 amino acids. V was clipped by 8 bases and J by 8 bases, with 12 bases between them. The CDR3 DNA follows: TGTGCCAGCGGGGCAGTAAACGAAAAACTGTTTTTT. Amino acids: CASGAVNEKLFF.